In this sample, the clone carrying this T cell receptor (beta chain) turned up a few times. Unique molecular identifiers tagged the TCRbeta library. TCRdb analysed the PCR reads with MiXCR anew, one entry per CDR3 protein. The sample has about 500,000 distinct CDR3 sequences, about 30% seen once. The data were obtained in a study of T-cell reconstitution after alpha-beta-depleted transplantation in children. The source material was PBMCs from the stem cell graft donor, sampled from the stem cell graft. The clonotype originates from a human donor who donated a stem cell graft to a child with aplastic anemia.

In nucleotides, the CDR3 is TGTGCCAGCAGCTGGTCGGGACAGAAGTACAATGAGCAGTTCTTC. Amino acids: CASSWSGQKYNEQFF. The J gene is TRBJ2-1, the V gene TRBV11-1; 7 positions match TRBD1. V was pared by 4 bases and J by 4 bases, with 7 bases of the junction left unmatched. The germline V gene has CDR1 SGHAT and CDR2 FQDESV (reference sequence). This CDR3 spans 15 amino acids.